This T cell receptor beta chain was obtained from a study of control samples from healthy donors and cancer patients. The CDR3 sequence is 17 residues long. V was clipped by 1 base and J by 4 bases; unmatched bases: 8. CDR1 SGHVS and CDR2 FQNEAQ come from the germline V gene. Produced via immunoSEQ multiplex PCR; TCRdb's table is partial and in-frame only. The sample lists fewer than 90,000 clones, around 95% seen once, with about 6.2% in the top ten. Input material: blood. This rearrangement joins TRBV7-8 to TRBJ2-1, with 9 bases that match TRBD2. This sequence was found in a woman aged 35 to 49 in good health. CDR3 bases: TGTGCCAGCAGCTTAGGGGCTAGCGGGATCCTTTACAATGAGCAGTTCTTC. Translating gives CASSLGASGILYNEQFF. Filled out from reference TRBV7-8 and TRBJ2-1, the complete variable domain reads GAGVSQSPRYKVAKRGQDVALRCDPISGHVSLFWYQQALGQGPEFLTYFQNEAQLDKSGLPSDRFFAERPEGSVSTLKIQRTQQEDSAVYLCASSLGASGILYNEQFFGPGTRLTVL.